This T cell receptor (beta chain) was profiled in a study of a mutant IDH1 vaccine in newly diagnosed glioma. For the study at large: Treated patients, approximately 60% male and roughly 40% female, averaged about 42 years of age. Study observations and caveats: Vaccine-induced immune responses occurred in roughly 93% of patients.

Measured with immunoSEQ multiplex PCR; TCRdb has only the in-frame clones, and not every one. The sample shows about 15,000 clones, 80% to 90% of them seen only once. Germline CDR1 and CDR2: MDHEN and SYDVKM. This CDR3 is 15 amino acids long. V lost 6 bases and J 4 bases, leaving 16 bases between the germline ends. Concerning this clone: What it binds is unknown.

Indicated time point: baseline, week 1 (first vaccination visit). Treatment denoted: pre-vaccination baseline after standard-of-care therapy. This sequence was found in a woman aged 35 to 49 with glioma. Some clones in this sample may be carry-over from other donors' samples. Sequencing was performed on PBMCs, taken from a glioma patient treated with radiotherapy, temozolomide or both. This chain joins TRBV28 and TRBJ2-1, with D perhaps matching TRBD2 (5 bases). This CDR3 reads CASSLGLAAYNEQFF. CDR3 DNA: TGTGCCAGCAGCCTTGGTCTAGCCGCATACAATGAGCAGTTCTTC.